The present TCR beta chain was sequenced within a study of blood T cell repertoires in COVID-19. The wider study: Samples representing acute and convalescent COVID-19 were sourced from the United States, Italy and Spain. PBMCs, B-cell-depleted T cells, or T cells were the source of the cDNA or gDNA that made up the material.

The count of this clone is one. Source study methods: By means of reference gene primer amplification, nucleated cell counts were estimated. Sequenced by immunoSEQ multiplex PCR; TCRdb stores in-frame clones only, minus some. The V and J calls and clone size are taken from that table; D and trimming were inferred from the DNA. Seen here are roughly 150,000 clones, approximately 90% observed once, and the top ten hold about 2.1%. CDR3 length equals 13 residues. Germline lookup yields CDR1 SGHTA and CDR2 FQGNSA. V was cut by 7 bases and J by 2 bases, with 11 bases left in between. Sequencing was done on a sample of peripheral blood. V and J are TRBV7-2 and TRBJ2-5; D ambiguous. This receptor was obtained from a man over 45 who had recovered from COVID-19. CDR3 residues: CASTLVSQETQYF. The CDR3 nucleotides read TGTGCCAGCACTCTAGTCTCACAAGAGACCCAGTACTTC.